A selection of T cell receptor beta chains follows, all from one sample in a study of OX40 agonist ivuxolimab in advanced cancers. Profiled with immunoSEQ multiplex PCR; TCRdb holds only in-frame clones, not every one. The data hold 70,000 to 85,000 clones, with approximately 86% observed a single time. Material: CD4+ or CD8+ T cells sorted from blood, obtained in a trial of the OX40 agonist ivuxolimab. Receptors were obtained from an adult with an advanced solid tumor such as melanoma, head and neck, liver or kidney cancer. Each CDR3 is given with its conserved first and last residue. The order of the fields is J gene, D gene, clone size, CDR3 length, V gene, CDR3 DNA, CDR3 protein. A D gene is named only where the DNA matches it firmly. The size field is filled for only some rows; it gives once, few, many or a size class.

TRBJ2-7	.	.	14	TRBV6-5	TGTGCCAGCATGCCAGGGCTTCTCTCCTACGAGCAGTACTTC	CASMPGLLSYEQYF
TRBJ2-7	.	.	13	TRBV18	TGTGCCAGCTCACCGACAGGAACCTACGAGCAGTACTTC	CASSPTGTYEQYF
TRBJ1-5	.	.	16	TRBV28	TGTGCCAGCAGAGTAACGAGGGGAAATAGCAATCAGCCCCAGCATTTT	CASRVTRGNSNQPQHF
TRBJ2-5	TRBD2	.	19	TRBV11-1	TGTGCCAGCAGCTCCAAGGGACTAGCGGGAGTCCGGGATCAAGAGACCCAGTACTTC	CASSSKGLAGVRDQETQYF
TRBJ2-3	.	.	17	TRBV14	TGTGCCAGCAGCCAATTGTGGACGCCTGGGGGCACAGATACGCAGTATTTT	CASSQLWTPGGTDTQYF
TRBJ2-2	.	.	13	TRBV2	TGTGCCAGCCTTGGTTCTCCTACCGGGGAGCTGTTTTTT	CASLGSPTGELFF
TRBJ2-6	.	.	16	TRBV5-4	TGTGCCAGCAGCCTGGACAAGCCCTCTGGGGCCAACGTCCTGACTTTC	CASSLDKPSGANVLTF
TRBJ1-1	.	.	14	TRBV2	TGTGCCAGCAAGGCCGGCGAGGGGAACACTGAAGCTTTCTTT	CASKAGEGNTEAFF
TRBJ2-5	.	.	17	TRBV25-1	TGTGCCAGCAGTGTATCCACAAGGGGTGGGGAACAAGAGACCCAGTACTTC	CASSVSTRGGEQETQYF
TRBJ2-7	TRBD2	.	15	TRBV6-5	TGTGCCAGCAGCCGCTTCGGGGGGGACTCCTACGAGCAGTACTTC	CASSRFGGDSYEQYF
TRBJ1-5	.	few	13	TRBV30	TGTGCCTGGAGTGTAGATGGGAATCAGCCCCAGCATTTT	CAWSVDGNQPQHF
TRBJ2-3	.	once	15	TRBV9	TGTGCCAGCAGCGTAGTCGGGGAGATCACAGATACGCAGTATTTT	CASSVVGEITDTQYF
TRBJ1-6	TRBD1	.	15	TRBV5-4	TGTGCCAGCAGCCCGAGACAGGGGTGGCAATCACCCCTCCACTTT	CASSPRQGWQSPLHF
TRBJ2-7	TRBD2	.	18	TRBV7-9	TGTGCCAGCAGCTCCAGGACTAGCGGGGGGGCAAACTCCTACGAGCAGTACTTC	CASSSRTSGGANSYEQYF
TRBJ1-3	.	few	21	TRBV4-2	TGTGCCAGCAGCCAAGAAGTGGTAGGGCGCGGACGGTTAAGCTCTGGAAACACCATATATTTT	CASSQEVVGRGRLSSGNTIYF
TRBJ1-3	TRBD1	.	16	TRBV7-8	TGTGCCAGCAGCGGACAACAGGGGGCCCTAAGAAACACCATATATTTT	CASSGQQGALRNTIYF
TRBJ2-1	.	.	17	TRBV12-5	TGTGCTAGTGGTTTCGGTCGGTCACTTAGCTCCTACAATGAGCAGTTCTTC	CASGFGRSLSSYNEQFF
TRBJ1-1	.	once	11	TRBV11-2	TGTGCCAGCAGCTTAGGTACTGAAGCTTTCTTT	CASSLGTEAFF
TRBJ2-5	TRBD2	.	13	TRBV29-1	TGCAGCGTTGCACTAGCGGGAGGAGAGACCCAGTACTTC	CSVALAGGETQYF
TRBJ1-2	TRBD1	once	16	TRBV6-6	TGTGCCAGCAGTTACAACGATGACAGGGGAAACTATGGCTACACCTTC	CASSYNDDRGNYGYTF
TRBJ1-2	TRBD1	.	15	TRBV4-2	TGTGCCAGCAGTTTGCCCCGACAGGGCGACTATGGCTACACCTTC	CASSLPRQGDYGYTF
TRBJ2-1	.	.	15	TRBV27	TGTGCCAGCAGTGTGGATCGCTTCTCCTACAATGAGCAGTTCTTC	CASSVDRFSYNEQFF
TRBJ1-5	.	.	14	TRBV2	TGTGCCAGCAGGTTGCCAGGGGCTTTGGGGCCCCAGCATTTT	CASRLPGALGPQHF
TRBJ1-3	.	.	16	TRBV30	TGTGCCGGGCGAGGTTCGGGCGGGCTCTCTGGAAACACCATATATTTT	CAGRGSGGLSGNTIYF
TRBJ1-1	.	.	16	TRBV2	TGTGCCAGCAGAGCGCGGGCAAATCAGAGGAACACTGAAGCTTTCTTT	CASRARANQRNTEAFF
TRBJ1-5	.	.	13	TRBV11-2	TGTGCCAGCAGCTTAGATCGTAATCAGCCCCAGCATTTT	CASSLDRNQPQHF
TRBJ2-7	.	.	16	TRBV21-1	TGTGCCAGCAGCAAAGAGAGGGCAGGGGGAGGTGACGAGCAGTACTTC	CASSKERAGGGDEQYF